Described below is a single TCR beta chain sequence and its context. This record comes from a study of control samples from healthy donors and cancer patients. Libraries were prepared by immunoSEQ multiplex PCR; TCRdb keeps only in-frame clonotypes and omits some of them. The sample consists of around 30,000 clones, roughly 86% of them appearing once. Germline CDR1 is KGHDR and CDR2 is SFDVKD. V lost 0 bases and J lost 6, with 2 bases in between. This CDR3 spans 11 amino acids. The sample taken for sequencing was PBMCs. The chain combines TRBV24-1 with TRBJ2-7; D not resolved. The origin of this receptor is a woman aged 40-49 years with lung cancer. The CDR3 sequence is CATSDLSEQYF. DNA of the CDR3: TGTGCCACCAGTGATTTGAGCGAGCAGTACTTC.